This T cell receptor (beta chain) comes out of a study of T cell responses to AZD1222 COVID-19 vaccine. The study's findings and limits: Of spike-specific TCRs, nearly half reportedly target regions left unmutated in variants. Recipients of two AZD1222 doses showed rising Spike-specific TCR breadth and depth. Regions 160-218 and 743-854 dominated among vaccine-associated CD4 TCRs spanning spike.

Sequencing was performed with immunoSEQ multiplex PCR; in TCRdb, only in-frame clones are kept and a portion is missing. The table lists some 150,000 clones, more than 70% of them singletons, with approximately 3.6% in the top ten. Points on this clone: Its antigen remains unidentified.

Trimming removed 0 bases at V and 7 bases at J, with 6 bases between. Germline loops: CDR1 LNHNV, CDR2 YYDKDF (reference sequence). The CDR3 sequence is 13 residues long. This TCR was recovered from an adult in good health. Sequences were derived from peripheral blood, sampled on day 0 of MenACWY control vaccination. This rearrangement joins TRBV15 to TRBJ1-4, with no clear D. CDR3 sequence: CATSRELGEKLFF. CDR3 sequence (DNA): TGTGCCACCAGCAGAGAATTGGGTGAAAAACTGTTTTTT. Combining the CDR3 with reference TRBV15 and TRBJ1-4 gives the whole variable domain DAMVIQNPRYQVTQFGKPVTLSCSQTLNHNVMYWYQQKSSQAPKLLFHYYDKDFNNEADTPDNFQSRRPNTSFCFLDIRSPGLGDTAMYLCATSRELGEKLFFGSGTQLSVL.